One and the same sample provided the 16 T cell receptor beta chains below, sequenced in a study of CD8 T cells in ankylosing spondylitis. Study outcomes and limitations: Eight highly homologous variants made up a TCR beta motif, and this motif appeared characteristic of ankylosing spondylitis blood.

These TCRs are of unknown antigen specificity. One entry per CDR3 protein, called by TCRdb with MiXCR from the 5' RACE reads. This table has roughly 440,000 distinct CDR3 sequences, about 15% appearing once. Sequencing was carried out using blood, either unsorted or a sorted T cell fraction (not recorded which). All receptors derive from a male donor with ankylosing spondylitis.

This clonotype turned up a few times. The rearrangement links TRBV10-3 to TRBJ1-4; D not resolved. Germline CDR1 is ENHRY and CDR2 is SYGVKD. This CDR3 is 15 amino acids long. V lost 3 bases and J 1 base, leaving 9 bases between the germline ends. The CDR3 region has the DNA TGTGCCATCAGTGACGTCGGCAGAACTAATGAAAAACTGTTTTTT. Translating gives CAISDVGRTNEKLFF.

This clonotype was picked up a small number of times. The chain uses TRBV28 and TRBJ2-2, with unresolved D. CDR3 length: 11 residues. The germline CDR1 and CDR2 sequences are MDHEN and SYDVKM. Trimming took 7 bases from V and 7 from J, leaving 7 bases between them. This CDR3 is CASISLGELFF. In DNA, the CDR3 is TGTGCCAGCATAAGTCTCGGGGAGCTGTTTTTT. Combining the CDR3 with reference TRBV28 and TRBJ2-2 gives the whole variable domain DVKVTQSSRYLVKRTGEKVFLECVQDMDHENMFWYRQDPGLGLRLIYFSYDVKMKEKGDIPEGYSVSREKKERFSLILESASTNQTSMYLCASISLGELFFGEGSRLTVL.

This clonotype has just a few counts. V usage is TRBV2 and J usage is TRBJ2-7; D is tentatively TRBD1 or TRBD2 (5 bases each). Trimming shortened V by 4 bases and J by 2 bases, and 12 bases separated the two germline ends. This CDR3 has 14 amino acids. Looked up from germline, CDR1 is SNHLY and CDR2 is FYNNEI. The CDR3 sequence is CASSAGTATYEQYF. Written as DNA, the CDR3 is TGTGCCAGCAGTGCCGGGACGGCGACCTACGAGCAGTACTTC.

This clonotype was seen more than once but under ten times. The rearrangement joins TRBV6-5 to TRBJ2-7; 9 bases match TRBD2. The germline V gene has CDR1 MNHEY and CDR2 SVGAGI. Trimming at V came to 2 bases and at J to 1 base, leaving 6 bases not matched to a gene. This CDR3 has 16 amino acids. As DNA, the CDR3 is TGTGCCAGCAGTTACGGTAGCCTAGCGGGGTCCTACGAGCAGTACTTC. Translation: CASSYGSLAGSYEQYF.

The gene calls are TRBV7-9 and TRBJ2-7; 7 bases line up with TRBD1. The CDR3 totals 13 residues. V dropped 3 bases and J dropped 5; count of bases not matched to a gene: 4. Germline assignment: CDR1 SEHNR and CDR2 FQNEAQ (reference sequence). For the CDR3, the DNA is TGTGCCAGCAGCTTTACAGGGGTGCACGAGCAGTACTTC. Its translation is CASSFTGVHEQYF.

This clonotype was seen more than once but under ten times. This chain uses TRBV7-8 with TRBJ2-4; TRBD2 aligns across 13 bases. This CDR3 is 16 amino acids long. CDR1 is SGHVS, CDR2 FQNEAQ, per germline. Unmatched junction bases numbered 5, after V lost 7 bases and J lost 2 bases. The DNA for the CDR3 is TGTGCCAGCACCCGGGGACTAGCGGGGTCCAAAAACATTCAGTACTTC. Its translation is CASTRGLAGSKNIQYF. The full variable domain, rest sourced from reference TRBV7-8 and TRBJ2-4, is GAGVSQSPRYKVAKRGQDVALRCDPISGHVSLFWYQQALGQGPEFLTYFQNEAQLDKSGLPSDRFFAERPEGSVSTLKIQRTQQEDSAVYLCASTRGLAGSKNIQYFGAGTRLSVL.

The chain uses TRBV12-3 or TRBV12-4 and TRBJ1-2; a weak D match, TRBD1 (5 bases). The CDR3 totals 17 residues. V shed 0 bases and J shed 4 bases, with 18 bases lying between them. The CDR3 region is CASSLAGGRSKGYGYTF. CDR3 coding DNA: TGTGCCAGCAGTTTAGCCGGGGGAAGATCTAAGGGCTATGGCTACACCTTC.

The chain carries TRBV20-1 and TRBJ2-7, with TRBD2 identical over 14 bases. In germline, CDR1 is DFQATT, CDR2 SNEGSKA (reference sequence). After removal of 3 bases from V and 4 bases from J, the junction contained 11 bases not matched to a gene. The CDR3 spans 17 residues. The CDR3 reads CSARTSGRALLTYEQYF. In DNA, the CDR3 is TGCAGTGCTAGGACTAGCGGGAGGGCCCTACTCACTTACGAGCAGTACTTC.

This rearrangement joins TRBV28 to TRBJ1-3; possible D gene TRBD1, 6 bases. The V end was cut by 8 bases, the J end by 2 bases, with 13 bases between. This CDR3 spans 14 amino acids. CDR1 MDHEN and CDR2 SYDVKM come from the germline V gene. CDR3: CASGLRGTGNTIYF. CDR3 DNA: TGTGCCAGCGGCCTCAGGGGTACTGGAAACACCATATATTTT.

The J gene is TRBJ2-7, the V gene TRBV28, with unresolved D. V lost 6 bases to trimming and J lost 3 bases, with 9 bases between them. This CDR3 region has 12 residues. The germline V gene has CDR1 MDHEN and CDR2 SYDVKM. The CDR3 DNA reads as TGTGCCAGCAGATTGGCGGACTACGAGCAGTACTTC. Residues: CASRLADYEQYF.

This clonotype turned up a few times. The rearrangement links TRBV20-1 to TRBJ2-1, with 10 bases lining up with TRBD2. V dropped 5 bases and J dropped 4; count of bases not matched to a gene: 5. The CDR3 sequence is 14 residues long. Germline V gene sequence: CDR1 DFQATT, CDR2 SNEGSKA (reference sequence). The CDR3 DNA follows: TGCAGTGCTGTTAGCGGGGGGCGATACAATGAGCAGTTCTTC. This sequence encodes CSAVSGGRYNEQFF.

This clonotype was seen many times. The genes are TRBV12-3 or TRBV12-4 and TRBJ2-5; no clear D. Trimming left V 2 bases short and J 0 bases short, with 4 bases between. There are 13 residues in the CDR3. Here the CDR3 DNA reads TGTGCCAGCAGTTTAAGTTACCAAGAGACCCAGTACTTC. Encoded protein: CASSLSYQETQYF.

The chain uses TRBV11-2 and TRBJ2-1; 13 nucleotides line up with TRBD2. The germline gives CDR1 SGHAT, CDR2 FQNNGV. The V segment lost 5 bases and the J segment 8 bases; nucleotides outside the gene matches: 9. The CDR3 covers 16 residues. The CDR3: CASSPGRTSGSYEQFF. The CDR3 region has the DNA TGTGCCAGCAGCCCGGGTCGGACTAGCGGGAGTTATGAGCAGTTCTTC.

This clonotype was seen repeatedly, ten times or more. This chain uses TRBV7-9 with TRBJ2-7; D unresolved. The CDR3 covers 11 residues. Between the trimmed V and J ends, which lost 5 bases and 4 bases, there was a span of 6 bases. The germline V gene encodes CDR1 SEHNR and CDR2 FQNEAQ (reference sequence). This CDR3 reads CASSPQYEQYF. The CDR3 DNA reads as TGTGCCAGCAGCCCGCAGTACGAGCAGTACTTC.

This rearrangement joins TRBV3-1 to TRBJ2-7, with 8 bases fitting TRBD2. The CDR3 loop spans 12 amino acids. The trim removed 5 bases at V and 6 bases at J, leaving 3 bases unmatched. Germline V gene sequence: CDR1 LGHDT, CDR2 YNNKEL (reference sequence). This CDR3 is CASSSLAVEQYF. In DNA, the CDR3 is TGTGCCAGCAGCTCACTAGCGGTCGAGCAGTACTTC.

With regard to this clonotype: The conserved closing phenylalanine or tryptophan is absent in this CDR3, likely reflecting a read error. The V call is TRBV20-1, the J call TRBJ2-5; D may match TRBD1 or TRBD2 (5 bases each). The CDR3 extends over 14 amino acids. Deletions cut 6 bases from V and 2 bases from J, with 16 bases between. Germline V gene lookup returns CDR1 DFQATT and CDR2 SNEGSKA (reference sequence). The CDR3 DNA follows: TGCAGTGCAGCCCCGGGACCTCGACAAGAGACCCAGTACCTC. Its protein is CSAAPGPRQETQYL.